The TCR beta chain under discussion was sequenced for a study of post-analysis software for immune sequencing data (dated by TCRdb to between 2015 and 2017). The study in broad terms: Disease courses on record covered relapsing-remitting, secondary progressive and progressive-relapsing multiple sclerosis, though some patients had no subtype annotation. Patient repertoires were compared against ten to twelve previously published healthy control repertoires from donors aged about 6 to 27 years. A subset of samples was prepared in parallel using single-end sample barcoding, then pooled and co-amplified after Illumina adapter ligation. Overall study outcomes, separate from this receptor: The control group was slightly older than the multiple sclerosis patient group. Compared with controls, multiple sclerosis patients had significantly lower normalized Chao1 diversity, a finding suggesting substantial peripheral T-cell clonal expansion. Four to six TRBV segments, including TRBV5-6, TRBV5-1 and TRBV20-1, were significantly more frequent in patients than controls. Direct clustering with F measure showed strong co-clustering of samples prepared in the same batch, prompting a batch-effect correction.

Turning to this clonotype: Its target antigen remains unknown. Qualities for individual bases were not recorded, and no much larger clone is one base off.

The CDR3 runs 14 amino acids, cysteine and phenylalanine included. Solely the CDR3 DNA is kept, with 42 bases framed from the first base. The germline V gene yields MGHRA for CDR1 and YSYEKL for CDR2. V drops 0 bases and J drops 11 bases, leaving 16 bases in between. Receptors were amplified or captured by PCR. The reads were generated on an Illumina HiSeq 2500. Unique molecular identifiers were incorporated into TCR beta cDNA libraries to reduce PCR and sequencing biases. Per 1 to 10 million input T cells, some 500,000 cDNA molecules were obtained, such that each molecule approximated one T cell. The patient libraries were prepared and sequenced using the same protocol as the earlier healthy control dataset. Samples belonging to the same batch were prepared together, multiplexed and sequenced on a shared HiSeq lane. Turning to the authors' computational methods: Raw barcoded reads were processed with MIGEC, discarding single-read molecular identifier groups before consensus assembly and CDR3 extraction. VDJtools was used for post-analysis of the clonotype tables, and diversity was normalized by down-sampling every dataset to the size of the smallest sample. Repertoire overlap clustering matched CDR3 amino acid but not nucleotide sequences to correct batch-related cross-sample contamination. TCRdb ran its own pipeline on the public reads, namely fastp trimming at Q25 and MiXCR clone calling, and kept in-frame beta chains. Rows are unified per CDR3 protein, each entry keeping the most common DNA and genes. V and J calls and clone size were set by TCRdb, not the authors. The sample table lists some 500,000 distinct CDR3 sequences, roughly 45% of them with a count of one. The top ten clones comprise around an eighth of the sample.

To demonstrate the VDJtools post-analysis software, TCR beta repertoires were profiled from the peripheral blood of 13 young patients with multiple sclerosis. The multiple sclerosis patients were children and adolescents between roughly 6 and 17 years of age. The material sequenced was blood. The sequence derives from a girl aged 5-17 years with multiple sclerosis. The rearrangement joined TRBV4-1 to TRBJ2-5; the D gene could be TRBD1 or TRBD2, each one agreeing over 5 bases. The CDR3 sequence is CASSQDGGSNEQYF. The DNA is TGCGCCAGCAGCCAAGATGGGGGAAGCAATGAGCAGTACTTC.